The 31 T cell receptor beta chains presented below share a single source sample, sequenced in a study of blood T cell repertoires in COVID-19. Sequencing was performed with immunoSEQ multiplex PCR; in TCRdb, only in-frame clones are kept and a portion is missing. The table has around 300,000 clones, roughly nine tenths seen once. The specimen was peripheral blood. The receptors were gathered from a middle-aged man with acute or convalescent COVID-19.

This clone turned up a few times. The CDR3 loop is CASRRQGNNSPLHF. The CDR3 region has the DNA TGTGCCAGCAGGCGACAGGGTAATAATTCACCCCTCCACTTT. The chain uses TRBV6-5 and TRBJ1-6; 7 bases line up with TRBD1. Germline CDR1 is MNHEY and CDR2 is SVGAGI. Trimming cost V 6 bases and J 5 bases; bases outside gene matches: 4. CDR3 length: 14 residues.

The chain has TRBV3-1 (or the pseudogene TRBV3-2) and TRBJ1-1; no clear D gene. The CDR3 spans 11 residues. V gave up 7 bases and J gave up 4 bases, with 7 bases separating them. The V gene's germline CDR1 is LGHDT and CDR2 YNNKEL (reference sequence). This chain's CDR3 is CASKSVTEAFF. CDR3 DNA: TGTGCCAGCAAGTCAGTCACTGAAGCTTTCTTT.

This rearrangement joins TRBV3-1 (or the pseudogene TRBV3-2) to TRBJ1-1, with no clear D. Trimming pared 1 base from V and 0 bases from J, leaving 6 bases between. The CDR3 spans 14 residues. Germline V gene sequence: CDR1 LGHDT, CDR2 YNNKEL (reference sequence). The chain's CDR3 is CASSQGPLNTEAFF. DNA of the CDR3: TGTGCCAGCAGCCAAGGGCCCCTGAACACTGAAGCTTTCTTT.

V is TRBV7-9 and J is TRBJ1-4, with D hard to call. The CDR3 loop spans 14 amino acids. The V gene lost 5 bases and the J gene lost 8 bases, with 15 bases spanning the gap. CDR1 is SEHNR, CDR2 FQNEAQ, per germline (reference sequence). Here the CDR3 DNA reads TGTGCCAGCAGCATCAACGGAGCGGGGGAAAAACTGTTTTTT. It encodes CASSINGAGEKLFF. The full variable domain, rest sourced from reference TRBV7-9 and TRBJ1-4, is DTGVSQNPRHKITKRGQNVTFRCDPISEHNRLYWYRQTLGQGPEFLTYFQNEAQLEKSRLLSDRFSAERPKGSFSTLEIQRTEQGDSAMYLCASSINGAGEKLFFGSGTQLSVL.

This clone showed up just once. The chain uses TRBV7-9 and TRBJ2-1, with 7 bases matching TRBD1. V was clipped by 7 bases and J by 7 bases; unmatched bases: 16. CDR3 size: 16 residues. CDR1 is SEHNR, CDR2 FQNEAQ, per germline (reference sequence). Here the CDR3 reads CASTPERGQVGNEQFF. The DNA for the CDR3 is TGTGCCAGCACCCCCGAACGAGGACAGGTAGGGAATGAGCAGTTCTTC. The entire variable domain, with the rest obtained from reference TRBV7-9 and TRBJ2-1, is as follows: DTGVSQNPRHKITKRGQNVTFRCDPISEHNRLYWYRQTLGQGPEFLTYFQNEAQLEKSRLLSDRFSAERPKGSFSTLEIQRTEQGDSAMYLCASTPERGQVGNEQFFGPGTRLTVL.

The V and J genes are TRBV24-1 and TRBJ2-2, with TRBD2 matching 12 bases. The CDR3 length is 19 residues. Trimming removed 3 bases from V and 6 bases from J; junction bases left unmatched: 13. Germline V lookup: CDR1 KGHDR, CDR2 SFDVKD. The chain's CDR3 is CATSDPSPTSGGRPGELFF. In nucleotides, the CDR3 is TGTGCCACCAGTGATCCTTCGCCTACTAGCGGGGGGAGGCCCGGGGAGCTGTTTTTT.

CDR3 in DNA: TGTGCCAGCAGCTTAACACTGAAAAGGGGGTCGTACGAGCAGTACTTC. Translated, it gives CASSLTLKRGSYEQYF. The gene calls are TRBV7-9 and TRBJ2-7; tentatively, D is TRBD1 (6 bases). Germline CDR1 reads SEHNR; CDR2 reads FQNEAQ (reference sequence). Trimming cost V 2 bases and J 4 bases, with 18 bases left between them. CDR3 length: 16 residues.

The V gene is TRBV27, the J gene TRBJ2-7, with a weak D call TRBD1 (5 bases). CDR1 and CDR2 (germline): MNHEY, SMNVEV (reference sequence). The CDR3 spans 14 residues. V was clipped by 5 bases and J by 2 bases, with 13 bases between them. DNA for the CDR3: TGTGCCAGCAGTCTAATAGGGGTTACCTACGAGCAGTACTTC. Its protein product is CASSLIGVTYEQYF.

The rearrangement uses TRBV14 and TRBJ2-7, with a weak D call TRBD1 (6 bases). Germline V gives CDR1 SGHDN, CDR2 FVKESK. There are 13 residues in the CDR3. V lost 4 bases and J 4 bases, leaving 11 bases between the germline ends. CDR3 loop: CASSRRGPYEQYF. The CDR3, as DNA: TGTGCCAGCAGCCGCAGGGGCCCGTACGAGCAGTACTTC. The full variable domain, in which reference TRBV14 and TRBJ2-7 provide the parts outside the CDR3, is EAGVTQFPSHSVIEKGQTVTLRCDPISGHDNLYWYRRVMGKEIKFLLHFVKESKQDESGMPNNRFLAERTGGTYSTLKVQPAELEDSGVYFCASSRRGPYEQYFGPGTRLTVT.

The V gene is TRBV27, the J gene TRBJ2-3; 7 bases agree with TRBD2. CDR3 length equals 13 residues. Trimming cost V 4 bases and J 6 bases; bases outside gene matches: 4. Germline lookup yields CDR1 MNHEY and CDR2 SMNVEV (reference sequence). The CDR3 nucleotides read TGTGCCAGCAGTTGGCAGGGAGGGGATACGCAGTATTTT. It is translated as CASSWQGGDTQYF.

This clone was recorded once. The rearrangement joins TRBV5-1 to TRBJ1-3, with D possibly matching TRBD1 (6 bases). Germline loops: CDR1 SGHRS, CDR2 YFSETQ. CDR3 length: 15 residues. Trimming removed 4 bases at V and 3 bases at J, with 14 bases between. The CDR3 sequence: CASSANRDSGNTIYF. CDR3 DNA sequence: TGCGCCAGCAGCGCGAACAGGGATAGTGGAAACACCATATATTTT.

The rearrangement uses TRBV19 and TRBJ2-2; 11 nucleotides line up with TRBD1. The CDR3 consists of 17 residues. CDR1 and CDR2 (germline): LNHDA, SQIVND (reference sequence). Unmatched junction bases numbered 6, after V lost 0 bases and J lost 6 bases. DNA for the CDR3: TGTGCCAGTAGTATAGAGTGGGGGACAGGGGGATCCGGGGAGCTGTTTTTT. Translation: CASSIEWGTGGSGELFF.

The gene calls are TRBV15 and TRBJ1-3; no clear D. The germline V and J ends were trimmed by 0 bases and 9 bases, with 24 bases remaining between them. Germline CDR1 and CDR2: LNHNV and YYDKDF (reference sequence). This CDR3 contains 18 residues. The CDR3 DNA reads as TGTGCCACCAGCAGAGAGACCGGGCGGGTATACTGGAAAGGCACCATATATTTT. Its translation: CATSRETGRVYWKGTIYF. Supplemented by reference TRBV15 and TRBJ1-3, the full variable domain reads DAMVIQNPRYQVTQFGKPVTLSCSQTLNHNVMYWYQQKSSQAPKLLFHYYDKDFNNEADTPDNFQSRRPNTSFCFLDIRSPGLGDTAMYLCATSRETGRVYWKGTIYFGEGSWLTVV.

DNA for the CDR3: TGCGCCAGCAGCTTGGGAAACCCCCTTTCAGGGATCCAGTATGGCTACACCTTC. Its protein is CASSLGNPLSGIQYGYTF. This chain connects TRBV5-1 to TRBJ1-2; a possible D gene is TRBD1 (5 bases). Per the germline V gene, CDR1 is SGHRS and CDR2 is YFSETQ. The CDR3 covers 18 residues. Trimming cost V 0 bases and J 5 bases, with 23 bases left between them. The full variable domain, in which reference TRBV5-1 and TRBJ1-2 provide the parts outside the CDR3, is KAGVTQTPRYLIKTRGQQVTLSCSPISGHRSVSWYQQTPGQGLQFLFEYFSETQRNKGNFPGRFSGRQFSNSRSEMNVSTLELGDSALYLCASSLGNPLSGIQYGYTFGSGTRLTVV.

The CDR3 region is CASSEPGMGYTGELFF. The CDR3 region has the DNA TGTGCCAGCAGTGAACCAGGGATGGGGTACACCGGGGAGCTGTTTTTT. The chain recombines TRBV2 with TRBJ2-2, with D perhaps matching TRBD1 (5 bases). Deletions cut 2 bases from V and 3 bases from J, with 13 bases between. Germline values: CDR1 SNHLY, CDR2 FYNNEI. The CDR3 has 16 residues.

The chain recombines TRBV27 with TRBJ1-2; D not resolved. Per the germline V gene, CDR1 is MNHEY and CDR2 is SMNVEV (reference sequence). Trimming took off 5 bases at V and 4 bases at J, with 17 bases between the two ends. The CDR3 length is 15 residues. The CDR3 DNA reads TGTGCCAGCAGTCCCTCCGGGCGGGTTACCTATGGCTACACCTTC. It encodes CASSPSGRVTYGYTF.

V and J are TRBV6-6 and TRBJ2-7; D is perhaps TRBD1 (6 bases). The germline CDR1 and CDR2 sequences are MNHNY and SVGAGI (reference sequence). V was cut by 0 bases and J by 2 bases, with 11 bases left in between. There are 15 residues in the CDR3. The CDR3 reads CASSYSKTGTYEQYF. CDR3 coding DNA: TGTGCCAGCAGTTACTCGAAGACAGGTACCTACGAGCAGTACTTC.

CDR3 in DNA: TGTGCCAGCAGTAGGGACTCCCAGGGGGGAAAACTGTTTTTT. The encoded protein is CASSRDSQGGKLFF. The V and J genes are TRBV2 and TRBJ1-4; 7 bases align to TRBD1. The CDR3 runs 14 residues. V dropped 5 bases and J dropped 10; count of bases not matched to a gene: 10. Germline V gives CDR1 SNHLY, CDR2 FYNNEI. Supplemented by reference TRBV2 and TRBJ1-4, the full variable domain reads EPEVTQTPSHQVTQMGQEVILRCVPISNHLYFYWYRQILGQKVEFLVSFYNNEISEKSEIFDDQFSVERPDGSNFTLKIRSTKLEDSAMYFCASSRDSQGGKLFFGSGTQLSVL.

V gene TRBV12-3 or TRBV12-4 combines with J gene TRBJ1-5; D not resolved. Trimming removed 1 base from V and 7 bases from J, with 8 bases in between. The CDR3 totals 13 residues. CDR3 amino acids: CASSLVAGQPQHF. The DNA for the CDR3 is TGTGCCAGCAGTTTAGTGGCGGGCCAGCCCCAGCATTTT.

The CDR3 DNA reads TGTGCCAGCAACATAGGCCAAACCTACGAGCAGTACTTC. It translates to CASNIGQTYEQYF. V is TRBV13 and J is TRBJ2-7; D gene uncertain. The germline V and J ends were trimmed by 7 bases and 2 bases, with 12 bases remaining between them. The CDR3 has 13 residues. CDR1 is PRHDT and CDR2 is FYEKMQ in the germline V gene (reference sequence). The entire variable domain, with the rest obtained from reference TRBV13 and TRBJ2-7, is as follows: AAGVIQSPRHLIKEKRETATLKCYPIPRHDTVYWYQQGPGQDPQFLISFYEKMQSDKGSIPDRFSAQQFSDYHSELNMSSLELGDSALYFCASNIGQTYEQYFGPGTRLTVT.

CDR3 nucleotide sequence: TGCGCCAGCAGCCGTGCCGGGACAGGGTCGGCCTCTGGAAACACCATATATTTT. Amino acid sequence: CASSRAGTGSASGNTIYF. This rearrangement joins TRBV5-1 to TRBJ1-3, with 9 bases that match TRBD1. CDR1 is SGHRS and CDR2 is YFSETQ in the germline V gene. CDR3 length: 18 amino acids. V lost 4 bases, J lost 0 bases, and 11 bases stayed unmatched.

This clone has only one observation. V usage is TRBV7-8 and J usage is TRBJ2-1, with 9 positions matching TRBD1. CDR3 length: 16 amino acids. Trimming cost V 1 base and J 7 bases; bases outside gene matches: 8. CDR1 is SGHVS and CDR2 is FQNEAQ in the germline V gene. DNA of the CDR3: TGTGCCAGCAGCTTAGGGAGGAACAGGGGGCGGAATGAGCAGTTCTTC. Translated, it gives CASSLGRNRGRNEQFF. Combining the CDR3 with reference TRBV7-8 and TRBJ2-1 gives the whole variable domain GAGVSQSPRYKVAKRGQDVALRCDPISGHVSLFWYQQALGQGPEFLTYFQNEAQLDKSGLPSDRFFAERPEGSVSTLKIQRTQQEDSAVYLCASSLGRNRGRNEQFFGPGTRLTVL.

V usage is TRBV30 and J usage is TRBJ2-7; 8 bases fit TRBD1. Germline loops: CDR1 GTSNPN, CDR2 SVGIG (reference sequence). Trimming took 3 bases from V and 4 from J; bases not matched to a gene: 5. CDR3 length: 13 residues. Here the CDR3 reads CAWRSRGLYEQYF. The CDR3 DNA reads as TGTGCCTGGAGAAGCAGGGGGCTTTACGAGCAGTACTTC.

This rearrangement joins TRBV24-1 to TRBJ2-1; 9 nucleotides line up with TRBD2. Germline V gene data show CDR1 as KGHDR and CDR2 as SFDVKD. V lost 2 bases, J lost 0 bases, and 1 base stayed unmatched. This CDR3 spans 16 amino acids. The CDR3 loop is CATSDSAGGSYNEQFF. The CDR3 bases are TGTGCCACCAGTGATTCAGCGGGGGGCTCCTACAATGAGCAGTTCTTC.

There are a few counts of this clone. The chain recombines TRBV5-1 with TRBJ1-1; TRBD1 matches 11 bases. After removal of 4 bases from V and 10 bases from J, the junction contained 9 bases not matched to a gene. The CDR3 has 14 residues. The germline gives CDR1 SGHRS, CDR2 YFSETQ. The CDR3 bases are TGCGCCAGCAGCCGCGGACAGGGGGCCGCTGGAGCTTTCTTT. Protein product: CASSRGQGAAGAFF.

V gene TRBV5-1 combines with J gene TRBJ2-7; 7 positions match TRBD1. The germline gives CDR1 SGHRS, CDR2 YFSETQ. This CDR3 region has 13 residues. Trimming at V came to 5 bases and at J to 1 base, leaving 3 bases not matched to a gene. The chain's CDR3 is CASRPGQSYEQYF. For the CDR3, the DNA is TGCGCCAGCAGGCCGGGACAGTCCTACGAGCAGTACTTC.

The chain has TRBV27 and TRBJ1-5; 7 bases align to TRBD1. V lost 7 bases, J lost 3 bases, and 6 bases stayed unmatched. This CDR3 spans 14 amino acids. From germline, CDR1 is MNHEY and CDR2 SMNVEV (reference sequence). The CDR3, as DNA: TGTGCCAGCACCTCGGGACAGTTCAATCAGCCCCAGCATTTT. Translated, it gives CASTSGQFNQPQHF.

The chain carries TRBV5-4 and TRBJ2-7; D unresolved. Per the germline V gene, CDR1 is SGHNT and CDR2 is YYREEE (reference sequence). This CDR3 has 12 residues. V dropped 4 bases and J dropped 2 bases, with 7 bases sitting between them. The CDR3 protein is CASSLGAYEQYF. CDR3 coding DNA: TGTGCCAGCAGCCTTGGAGCCTACGAGCAGTACTTC. The full variable domain, with the rest looked up from reference TRBV5-4 and TRBJ2-7, is ETGVTQSPTHLIKTRGQQVTLRCSSQSGHNTVSWYQQALGQGPQFIFQYYREEENGRGNFPPRFSGLQFPNYSSELNVNALELDDSALYLCASSLGAYEQYFGPGTRLTVT.

The rearrangement links TRBV5-1 to TRBJ2-2; D is possibly TRBD1 (5 bases). The germline CDR1 and CDR2 sequences are SGHRS and YFSETQ. The V and J ends lost 1 base and 7 bases respectively, with 17 bases between them. This CDR3 is built from 16 residues. In nucleotides, the CDR3 is TGCGCCAGCAGCTTGTTGTCAGGGAATATGATCGGGGAGCTGTTTTTT. Its protein is CASSLLSGNMIGELFF.

This clone was seen only a few times. The chain is built from TRBV10-1 and TRBJ1-2; TRBD1 matches 10 bases. CDR1 and CDR2 from the germline V gene are WNHNN and SYGVQD (reference sequence). With 9 bases clipped from V and 6 bases from J, the junction kept 16 bases outside the gene matches. The CDR3 consists of 16 residues. The CDR3: CASSPQPGQGFNGYTF. In nucleotides, the CDR3 is TGCGCCAGTTCCCCGCAACCGGGACAGGGGTTCAATGGCTACACCTTC.

V gene TRBV4-1 combines with J gene TRBJ2-1; 11 nucleotides match TRBD2. CDR3 length: 16 amino acids. Trimming cost V 3 bases and J 9 bases; bases outside gene matches: 10. From germline, CDR1 is MGHRA and CDR2 YSYEKL. CDR3 protein: CASSQVTSGGEGEQFF. For the CDR3, the DNA is TGCGCCAGCAGCCAGGTTACTAGCGGGGGAGAGGGTGAGCAGTTCTTC.